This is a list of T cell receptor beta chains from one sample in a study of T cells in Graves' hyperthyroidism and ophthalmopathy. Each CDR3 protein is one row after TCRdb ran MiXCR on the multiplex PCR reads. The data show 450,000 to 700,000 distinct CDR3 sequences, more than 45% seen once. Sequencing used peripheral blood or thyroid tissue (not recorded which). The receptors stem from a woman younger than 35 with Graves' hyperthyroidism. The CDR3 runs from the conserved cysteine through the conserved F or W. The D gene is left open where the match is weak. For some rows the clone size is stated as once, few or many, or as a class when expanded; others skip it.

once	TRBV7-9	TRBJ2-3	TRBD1	TGTGCCAGCAGCGACGACAGGGGACGCACAGATACGCAGTATTTT	CASSDDRGRTDTQYF
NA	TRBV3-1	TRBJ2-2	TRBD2	TGTGCCAGCAGCCAGGGTAGCGGGAGTGCGGGCACCGGGGAGCTGTTTTTT	CASSQGSGSAGTGELFF
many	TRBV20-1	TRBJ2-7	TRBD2	TGCAGTGCTCTATCTAGCGGCGGCTACGAGCAGTACTTC	CSALSSGGYEQYF
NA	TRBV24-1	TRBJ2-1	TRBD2	TGTGCCACCAGCGGGAGGACATCCTACAATGAGCAGTTCTTC	CATSGRTSYNEQFF
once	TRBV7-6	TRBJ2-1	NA	TGTGCCAGCAGCTTGGCTGGCGCCGGGCTAGTTAGGGACAATGAGCAGTTCTTC	CASSLAGAGLVRDNEQFF
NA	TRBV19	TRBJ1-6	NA	TGTGCTAGAGTGAGCTCCTATAATTCACCCCTCCACTTT	CARVSSYNSPLHF
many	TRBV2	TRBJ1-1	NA	TGTGCCAGCAGTGAAATGGTCTTGAACACTGAAGCTTTCTTT	CASSEMVLNTEAFF
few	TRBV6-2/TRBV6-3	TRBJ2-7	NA	TGTGCCAGCAGTTACTCGGTGGGGATTTACGAGCAGTACTTC	CASSYSVGIYEQYF
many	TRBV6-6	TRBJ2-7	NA	TGTGCCAGCAGTTACGGCTCTGGAGAGCAGTACTTC	CASSYGSGEQYF
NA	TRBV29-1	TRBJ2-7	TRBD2	TGCAGCGTTGAGGTAGCGGGAGGTTACGAGCAGTACTTC	CSVEVAGGYEQYF
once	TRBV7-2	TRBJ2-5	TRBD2	TGTGCCAGCAGCTTAACCGGGACTAGCGGGAGCCCAGAGACCCAGTACTTC	CASSLTGTSGSPETQYF
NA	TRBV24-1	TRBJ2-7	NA	TGTGCCACCAGTGATGGGGGGCTCTACGAGCAGAACTTC	CATSDGGLYEQNF
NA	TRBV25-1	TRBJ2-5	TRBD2	TGTGCCAGCCTGCGGACTAGCGGGAGATTTGAGACCCAGTACTTC	CASLRTSGRFETQYF
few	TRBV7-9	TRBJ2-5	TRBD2	TGTGCCAGCAGTCCTCTTCGGACTAGCGGGAGGGCCGGGGAGACCCAGTACTTC	CASSPLRTSGRAGETQYF
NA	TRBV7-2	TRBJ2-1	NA	TGTGCCAGCAGCGCCTTAATACTGCGAAGCTCCTACAATGAGCAGTTCTTC	CASSALILRSSYNEQFF
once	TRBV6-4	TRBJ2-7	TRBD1	TGTGCCAGGGGGGACAGGGTACTTGAGCAGTACTTC	CARGDRVLEQYF
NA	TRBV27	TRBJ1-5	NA	TGTGCCAGCAGTTTACGGGGCACCTATCAGCCCCAGCATTTT	CASSLRGTYQPQHF
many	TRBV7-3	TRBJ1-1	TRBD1	TGTGCCAGCAGCGCTGGGACAGGGGGCAAAACTGAAGCTTTCTTT	CASSAGTGGKTEAFF
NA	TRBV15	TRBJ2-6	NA	TGTGCCACCAGCAGCTTTGGCGGGGCCAACGTCCTGACTTTC	CATSSFGGANVLTF
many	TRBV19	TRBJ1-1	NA	TGTGCCAGTAGTATACCTTCCGCCCCTGAAGCTTTCTTT	CASSIPSAPEAFF
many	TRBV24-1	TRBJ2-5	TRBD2	TGTGCCACCAGTGATACTTTAGAGCGGGGTGCCCAGTACTTC	CATSDTLERGAQYF
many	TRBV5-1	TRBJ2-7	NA	TGCGCCAGCAGCTTCCCGGAGAGCTCCTACGAGCAGTACTTC	CASSFPESSYEQYF
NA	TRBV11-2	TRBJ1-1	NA	TGTGCCAGCAGCTTGATAGGGGAGGATAATGAAGCTTTCTTT	CASSLIGEDNEAFF
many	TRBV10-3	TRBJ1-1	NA	TGTGCCATCAGTGCCGAGGATGGCACTGAAGCTTTCTTT	CAISAEDGTEAFF
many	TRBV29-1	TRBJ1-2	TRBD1	TGCAGCGTCGGGGGACAGGAGAACTATGGCTACACCTTC	CSVGGQENYGYTF
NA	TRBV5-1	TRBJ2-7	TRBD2	TGCGCCAGCAGCTTGGAGGCGGGAGGGCCCTCCTACGAGCAGTACTTC	CASSLEAGGPSYEQYF
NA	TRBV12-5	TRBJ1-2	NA	TGTGCTAGTGGTTTGGAAGTAGACAGCCTAAGCTATGGCTACACCTTC	CASGLEVDSLSYGYTF
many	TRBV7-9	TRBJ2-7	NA	TGTGCCAGCAGCCCCCGGACAGTCCACGTTTTCGAGCAGTACTTC	CASSPRTVHVFEQYF
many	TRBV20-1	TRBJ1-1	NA	TGCAGTGCTAGAGACCGCGGGGCAGCTCTAAACACTGAAGCTTTCTTT	CSARDRGAALNTEAFF
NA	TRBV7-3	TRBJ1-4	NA	TGTGCCAGCAGCTCGACGGTTTACAGCTCCTACCGTGGAGAAAAACTGTTTTTT	CASSSTVYSSYRGEKLFF
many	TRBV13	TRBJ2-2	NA	TGTGCCAGCAGCTTAAGATCGGGTGGCACCGGGGAGCTGTTTTTT	CASSLRSGGTGELFF
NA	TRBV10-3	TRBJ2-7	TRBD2	TGTGCCATCAGGCCGGGACTAGCGGGAGGCAGCTCCTACAATGAGCAGTACTTC	CAIRPGLAGGSSYNEQYF
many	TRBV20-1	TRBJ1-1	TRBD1	TGCAGTGCTAGGGGGACAGGGAACACTGAAGCTTTCTTT	CSARGTGNTEAFF
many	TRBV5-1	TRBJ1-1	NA	TGCGCCAGCAGCTTGTTTCCCCGGGGGAACACTGAAGCTTTCTTT	CASSLFPRGNTEAFF
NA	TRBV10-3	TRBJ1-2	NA	TGTGCCATCAGGGACCTTAGTGGAGGCTACACCTTC	CAIRDLSGGYTF
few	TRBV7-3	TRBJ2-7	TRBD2	TGTGCCAGCAGCGCTGGCGGGAGTTGGGATGAGCAGTACTTC	CASSAGGSWDEQYF
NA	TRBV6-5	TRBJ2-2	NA	TGTGCCAGCAGTTACCATAACAGCGGGCAGCTGTTTTTT	CASSYHNSGQLFF
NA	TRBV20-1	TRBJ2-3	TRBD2	TGCAGTGCTAGGAGTACTAGCGTAATTATGGATACGCAGTATTTT	CSARSTSVIMDTQYF
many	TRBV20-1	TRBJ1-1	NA	TGCAGTGCTAGAGACCAAAGGGGAGAGGCTTTCTTT	CSARDQRGEAFF
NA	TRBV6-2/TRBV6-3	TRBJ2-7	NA	TGTGCCAGCAGTTGCTCCGGATCCTACGAGCAGTACTTC	CASSCSGSYEQYF
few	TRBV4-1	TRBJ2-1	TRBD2	TGCGCCAGCAGCTTTGGACTAGCGGGAGGCTACAATGAGCAGTTCTTC	CASSFGLAGGYNEQFF
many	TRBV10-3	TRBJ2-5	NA	TGTGCCATCAGTGAGGGGGATCAAGAGACCCAGTACTTC	CAISEGDQETQYF
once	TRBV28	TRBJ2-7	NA	TGTGCCAGCAGTTTACAGACCCGCTCCTACGAGCAGTACTTC	CASSLQTRSYEQYF
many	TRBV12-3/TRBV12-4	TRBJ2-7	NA	TGTGCCAGCAGCTCTCGAGGGACCTACGAGCAGTACTTC	CASSSRGTYEQYF
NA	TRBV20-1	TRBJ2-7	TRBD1	TGCAGTGCTCCTCAAGACAGGGAACCCTACGAGCAGTACTTC	CSAPQDREPYEQYF
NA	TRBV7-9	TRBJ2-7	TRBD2	TGTGCCAGCAGCTTAGCCCCTAGCGGTGAGCAGTACTTC	CASSLAPSGEQYF
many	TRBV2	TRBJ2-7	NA	TGTGCCAGCACTAAGAGGGAACTCTTGAGCGAGCAGTACTTC	CASTKRELLSEQYF
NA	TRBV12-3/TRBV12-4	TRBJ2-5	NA	TGTGCCAGCAGTTTATTCGGGATGGGAGAGACCCAGTACTTC	CASSLFGMGETQYF
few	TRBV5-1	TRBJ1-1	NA	TGCGCCAGCAGCTTGGAAGGCGGGCCGGTCACTGAAGCTTTCTTT	CASSLEGGPVTEAFF
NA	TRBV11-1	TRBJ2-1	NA	TGTGCCAGCTCACTGGTCTGGGAGCAGTTCTTC	CASSLVWEQFF
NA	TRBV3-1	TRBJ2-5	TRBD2	TGTGCCAGCAGCCAAGAAGTTTTCCTAGCGGGGGGGGGAGAGACCCAGTACTTC	CASSQEVFLAGGGETQYF
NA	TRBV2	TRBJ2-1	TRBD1	TGTGCCAGCAGCGCCCGGACAGGGGGGTATCGTGAGCAGTTCTTC	CASSARTGGYREQFF
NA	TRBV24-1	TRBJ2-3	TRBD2	TGTGCCACCAGTTTGACTAGCGGGTTCACAGATACGCAGTATTTT	CATSLTSGFTDTQYF
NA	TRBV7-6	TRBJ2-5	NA	TGTGCCAGCACGCTCGGCAATCAGCCCCAGTACTTC	CASTLGNQPQYF
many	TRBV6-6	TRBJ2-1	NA	TGTGCCAGCAGTTATGTGGACAGATACAATGAGCAGTTCTTC	CASSYVDRYNEQFF